These 16 T cell receptor beta chains share one sample of origin, sequenced in a study of human T cells and chemical hapten exposure (dated by TCRdb to the early 2020s). The method was RACE. Sequencing took place on a NextSeq 500. TCRdb reprocessed the public reads (quality trimming at Q25 with fastp, clone calling with MiXCR) and kept in-frame beta chains. Each entry merges the rows of one CDR3 protein and shows their most common DNA and genes. This sample has more than 75,000 distinct CDR3 sequences in its table, and 9.6% of those were observed once. The top ten hold more than 3% of the sample. What this sample's time point label stands for: pre-sensitization, week 0. The treatment or condition label, as the study defines it: therapeutic diphenylcyclopropenone sensitization with weekly scalp DPC. The material sequenced was whole blood, taken in connection with sensitization to the hapten diphenylcyclopropenone (DPC). The origin of the receptors is a woman between 40 and 55 years old with alopecia areata. Some clones in this sample may be carry-over from other donors' samples.

This clonotype occurred many times. The chain links TRBV7-2 to TRBJ1-5; D unresolved. This CDR3 spans 13 amino acids. V lost 5 bases and J lost 7, with 12 bases in between. CDR1 SGHTA and CDR2 FQGNSA come from the germline V gene. The CDR3 sequence: CASSTQFRQPQHF. The CDR3, as DNA: TGTGCCAGCAGCACGCAATTCCGGCAGCCCCAGCATTTT. Full variable domain (missing parts from reference TRBV7-2 and TRBJ1-5): GAGVSQSPSNKVTEKGKDVELRCDPISGHTALYWYRQSLGQGLEFLIYFQGNSAPDKSGLPSDRFSAERTGGSVSTLTIQRTQQEDSAVYLCASSTQFRQPQHFGDGTRLSIL.

The chain is built from TRBV12-5 and TRBJ2-3, with 7 bases matching TRBD1. The germline V gene encodes CDR1 LGHNT and CDR2 FRNRAP. V shed 2 bases and J 0 bases; nucleotides not matched to a gene: 17. The CDR3 runs 20 residues. This CDR3 is CASGLPNSHWGQTSTDTQYF. CDR3 in DNA: TGTGCTAGTGGTTTGCCTAACTCCCACTGGGGACAGACCAGCACAGATACGCAGTATTTT.

This clonotype was observed a few times. The chain is built from TRBV18 and TRBJ2-1; D might be TRBD2 (6 bases). This CDR3 comprises 15 residues. Germline assignment: CDR1 KGHSH and CDR2 LQKENI. Trimming left V 5 bases short and J 0 bases short, with 11 bases between. The CDR3 here is CASSRMEGSYNEQFF. The CDR3 nucleotides read TGTGCCAGCTCAAGAATGGAGGGCTCCTACAATGAGCAGTTCTTC.

As regards this clonotype: At one of its ends the junction is not consistent with the germline gene, which may arise from a read error. This rearrangement joins TRBV7-6 to TRBJ2-7; 9 nucleotides line up with TRBD1. The CDR3 is made up of 15 amino acids. Germline loops: CDR1 SGHVS, CDR2 FNYEAQ. As DNA, the CDR3 is TGTGCCAGCAGCTTAGCGCTTGGACAGGGGTACGTGCAGTACTTC. Translated, it gives CASSLALGQGYVQYF.

This clonotype was detected only a few times. The chain couples TRBV6-5 to TRBJ1-6; D uncertain. The CDR3 spans 14 residues. CDR1 MNHEY and CDR2 SVGAGI come from the germline V gene. Trimming took 2 bases from V and 11 from J, leaving 13 bases between them. CDR3 region: CASSYRPPTTPLHF. The CDR3 DNA is TGTGCCAGCAGTTACCGGCCTCCCACCACACCCCTCCACTTT.

This clonotype came up a few times. V is TRBV5-1 and J is TRBJ2-7; D perhaps matches TRBD1 (5 bases). Trimming removed 7 bases at V and 2 bases at J, with 10 bases between. Germline lookup yields CDR1 SGHRS and CDR2 YFSETQ. The CDR3 contains 12 residues. Here the CDR3 DNA reads TGCGCCAGCTCCGGACAAGCCTACGAGCAGTACTTC. Protein: CASSGQAYEQYF.

This chain joins TRBV6-2 or TRBV6-3 and TRBJ2-5, with D perhaps TRBD2 (5 bases). This CDR3 is built from 13 residues. Germline values: CDR1 MNHEY, CDR2 SVGEGT. The ends were cut back, 5 bases at V and 3 bases at J, with 10 bases in the middle. CDR3 in DNA: TGTGCCAGCAGTCCGGGGTTTAAAGAGACCCAGTACTTC. This sequence encodes CASSPGFKETQYF.

This clonotype was observed a handful of times. In DNA, the CDR3 is TGTGCCAGCAGCCGGCGATGGCCCCTGAACACTGAAGCTTTCTTT. This gives the protein CASSRRWPLNTEAFF. V is TRBV5-6 and J is TRBJ1-1, with no clear D. From germline, CDR1 is SGHDT and CDR2 YYEEEE. The CDR3 consists of 15 residues. V dropped 4 bases and J dropped 0 bases, with 13 bases sitting between them.

This clonotype was observed many times. The rearrangement links TRBV6-2 or TRBV6-3 to TRBJ1-3; the match to TRBD1 covers 7 bases. Germline CDR1 is MNHEY and CDR2 is SVGEGT. This CDR3 comprises 15 residues. Unmatched junction bases numbered 5, after V lost 6 bases and J lost 0 bases. The CDR3 DNA is TGTGCCAGCAGCCGCGGGACAGACTCTGGAAACACCATATATTTT. Amino acids: CASSRGTDSGNTIYF.

This clonotype was counted between two and nine times. DNA of the CDR3: TGCGCCAGCAGCTCATTGGACCCAGAGTACGAGCAGTACTTC. This encodes CASSSLDPEYEQYF. The chain joins TRBV5-1 to TRBJ2-7; D ambiguous. The germline V gene has CDR1 SGHRS and CDR2 YFSETQ. The length of the CDR3 is 14 residues. The V end was cut by 3 bases, the J end by 4 bases, with 14 bases between.

This clonotype was recorded at least ten times. J is TRBJ1-6 and V is TRBV25-1; a weak D match, TRBD1 (5 bases). The germline CDR1 and CDR2 sequences are MGHDK and SYGVNS. Trimming cost V 6 bases and J 7 bases, with 22 bases left between them. The CDR3 loop spans 17 amino acids. This CDR3 reads CASSQGSLTLGNSPLHF. DNA for the CDR3: TGTGCCAGCAGCCAGGGAAGCCTCACTTTAGGCAATTCACCCCTCCACTTT.

This clonotype was seen repeatedly, ten times or more. The chain joins TRBV7-2 to TRBJ2-6, with D perhaps TRBD2 (7 bases). Germline V lookup: CDR1 SGHTA, CDR2 FQGNSA. The ends were cut back, 5 bases at V and 13 bases at J, with 18 bases in the middle. This CDR3 has 14 residues. CDR3 sequence reads: CASSPGRGAWVLTF. DNA for the CDR3: TGTGCCAGCAGCCCGGGGAGGGGGGCGTGGGTCCTGACTTTC.

This clonotype has just a few counts. The CDR3 region is CASSSQQGTNTGELFF. The CDR3 bases are TGTGCCAGCAGCTCACAGCAGGGGACGAACACCGGGGAGCTGTTTTTT. J is TRBJ2-2 and V is TRBV11-2, with D possibly matching TRBD1 (6 bases). Trimming removed 4 bases from V and 0 bases from J, with 12 bases in between. This CDR3 has 16 residues. Looked up from germline, CDR1 is SGHAT and CDR2 is FQNNGV.

This clonotype showed up just a few times. The CDR3 nucleotides read TGTGCCAGCAGTTACCCAGGAGATCAAGAGACCCAGTACTTC. It is translated as CASSYPGDQETQYF. V gene TRBV6-2 or TRBV6-3 combines with J gene TRBJ2-5; D call uncertain. CDR1 and CDR2 from the germline V gene are MNHEY and SVGEGT. V was trimmed by 2 bases and J by 2 bases, leaving 9 bases between them. The CDR3 has 14 amino acids.

This clonotype was recorded many times. CDR3 nucleotide sequence: TGTGCCAGCTCATGGGGACCGCAAGAGACCCAGTACTTC. Its translation is CASSWGPQETQYF. The J gene is TRBJ2-5, the V gene TRBV18; D tentatively fits TRBD1 or TRBD2 (5 bases each). Germline V gene lookup returns CDR1 KGHSH and CDR2 LQKENI. The CDR3 covers 13 residues. Trimming stripped 5 bases from V and 2 bases from J, with 9 bases between.

Only a few counts were recorded for this clonotype. The chain employs TRBV20-1 and TRBJ2-7; D uncertain. Germline V gene lookup returns CDR1 DFQATT and CDR2 SNEGSKA (reference sequence). The CDR3 runs 15 residues. V dropped 6 bases and J dropped 4 bases, with 22 bases sitting between them. The CDR3 DNA follows: TGCAGTGCCACGAGTTTGATAGGGAATTCGTACGAGCAGTACTTC. Its translation: CSATSLIGNSYEQYF.